These 6 T cell receptor beta chains came from one sample sequenced in a study of chemoradiotherapy in HPV16-positive cancers. TCRdb keeps only in-frame clones here, not all; method: immunoSEQ multiplex PCR. The table lists just under 40,000 clones, around 76% of them singletons. Source: blood, taken from a patient who underwent chemoradiotherapy. The receptors stem from a human donor with HPV-associated anogenital cancer.

The count of this clone is one. The chain has TRBV30 and TRBJ2-5; the D gene is possibly TRBD2 (6 bases). V was pared by 0 bases and J by 7 bases, with 18 bases between. Germline CDR1 is GTSNPN and CDR2 is SVGIG (reference sequence). The CDR3 length is 15 residues. The CDR3 bases are TGTGCCTGGAGTGTACCCGGGACTCCCTCAGGGACCCAGTACTTC. Translation gives CAWSVPGTPSGTQYF.

This clone has more than one count but fewer than ten. The chain is built from TRBV30 and TRBJ1-1, with TRBD1 as a possible D gene (6 bases). CDR3 length: 13 amino acids. The V gene's germline CDR1 is GTSNPN and CDR2 SVGIG (reference sequence). V gave up 4 bases and J gave up 1 base, with 10 bases separating them. The CDR3 is CAWIQQGNTEAFF. The CDR3, as DNA: TGTGCCTGGATACAACAGGGGAACACTGAAGCTTTCTTT.

The V gene is TRBV5-4, the J gene TRBJ1-5, with no clear D. The CDR3 runs 13 residues. V was cut by 3 bases and J by 8 bases, with 12 bases left in between. Germline CDR1 SGHNT, CDR2 YYREEE (reference sequence). As DNA, the CDR3 is TGTGCCAGCAGCTCCGGACGCGGAGAGCCCCAGCATTTT. Its protein product is CASSSGRGEPQHF.

As for this clone: At one of its ends the junction is not consistent with the germline gene, which may arise from a read error. The chain combines TRBV5-4 with TRBJ1-1; D is unclear. Germline CDR1 reads SGHNT; CDR2 reads YYREEE (reference sequence). This CDR3 comprises 13 residues. As DNA, the CDR3 is TGTGCCAGCAGATTGGGTGGGAACACTGAAGCTTTCTTT. Protein: CASRLGGNTEAFF.

This clone was recorded only once. V is TRBV30 and J is TRBJ1-1, with D perhaps TRBD1 (6 bases). The germline gives CDR1 GTSNPN, CDR2 SVGIG (reference sequence). There are 13 residues in the CDR3. Trimming took off 2 bases at V and 3 bases at J, with 10 bases between the two ends. In DNA form, the CDR3 reads TGTGCCTGGAGTTCGACAGGTGACACTGAAGCTTTCTTT. Its protein is CAWSSTGDTEAFF.

This clone was found a few times. This chain uses TRBV18 with TRBJ2-7; D not certain. Germline values: CDR1 KGHSH, CDR2 LQKENI. The V end lost 0 bases, the J end lost 2 bases, and 2 bases lay between the germline ends. The CDR3 has 12 amino acids. CDR3 sequence: CASSPPTYEQYF. CDR3 DNA: TGTGCCAGCTCACCACCGACCTACGAGCAGTACTTC.